The rows below give T cell receptor beta chains drawn from one sample of a study of post-analysis software for immune sequencing data. TCRdb reprocessed the PCR reads via MiXCR and lists one record per CDR3 protein. Of about 820,000 distinct CDR3 sequences detected, under 70% appear once; the ten largest clones hold roughly 4.4%. The sample was blood. Source of these receptors: a girl between 10 and 17 years old with multiple sclerosis. Each CDR3 is given with its conserved first and last residue. D genes are given only for firm matches. The size field is filled for only some rows; it gives once, few, many or a size class.

CDR3 length,V gene,D gene,clone size,J gene,CDR3 DNA,CDR3 protein
14,TRBV12-5,-,-,TRBJ2-1,TGTGCTAGTGGTTTGGTAGTGTTGGGTAGTGAGCAGTTCTTC,CASGLVVLGSEQFF
15,TRBV27,TRBD2,few,TRBJ2-1,TGTACCAGCAGTTCCGCGGGGGGCTCCTACAATGAGCAGTTCTTC,CTSSSAGGSYNEQFF
13,TRBV6-2/TRBV6-3,-,-,TRBJ2-1,TGTGCCAGCAGTTACTCGACCGGATCTGAGCAGTTCTTC,CASSYSTGSEQFF
17,TRBV5-1,TRBD2,-,TRBJ2-1,TGCGCCAGCAGCTTGGCTGGCGGGAGGGAGGCCCACAATGAGCAGTTCTTC,CASSLAGGREAHNEQFF
14,TRBV20-1,TRBD2,-,TRBJ2-7,TGCAGTGCTCTCGGGACTAGCGGCTCCTACGAGCAGTACTTC,CSALGTSGSYEQYF
14,TRBV5-5,TRBD2,few,TRBJ2-7,TGTGCCAGCAGCCGGACTAGCGGGCTCCACGAGCAGTACTTC,CASSRTSGLHEQYF
12,TRBV20-1,-,-,TRBJ2-7,TGCAGTGCTAGCCCCTCGCTCTACGAGCAGTACTTC,CSASPSLYEQYF
15,TRBV20-1,TRBD1,few,TRBJ1-5,TGCAGTGCTAGAGATAAAAAACAGGGGGATCAGCCCCAGCATTTT,CSARDKKQGDQPQHF
13,TRBV11-1,-,-,TRBJ1-1,TGTGCCAGCAGCTTTTGGGGGGACACTGAAGCTTTCTTT,CASSFWGDTEAFF
12,TRBV14,-,once,TRBJ2-1,TGTGCCAGCAGCCGGGCGGTTTGGGAGCAGTTCTTC,CASSRAVWEQFF
15,TRBV5-1,-,few,TRBJ2-6,TGCGCCAGCAGCTTGGAGACGGCGAGGGCCAACGTCCTGACTTTC,CASSLETARANVLTF
15,TRBV5-1,-,few,TRBJ2-5,TGCGCCAGCAGCCTCCCCGGACTACCCGGAAAGACCCAGTACTTC,CASSLPGLPGKTQYF
16,TRBV7-2,-,-,TRBJ1-1,TGTGCCAACATCGACCCCAGGGTCCCGGCGACGTCTGAAGCTTTCTTT,CANIDPRVPATSEAFF
15,TRBV7-9,-,few,TRBJ2-7,TGTGCCAGCAGCTTTGGCGGGATCTTCTCCTACGAGCAGTACTTC,CASSFGGIFSYEQYF
12,TRBV7-9,-,-,TRBJ2-1,TGTGCAACAGCGTTCAGTTTGGATGAGCAGTTCTTC,CATAFSLDEQFF